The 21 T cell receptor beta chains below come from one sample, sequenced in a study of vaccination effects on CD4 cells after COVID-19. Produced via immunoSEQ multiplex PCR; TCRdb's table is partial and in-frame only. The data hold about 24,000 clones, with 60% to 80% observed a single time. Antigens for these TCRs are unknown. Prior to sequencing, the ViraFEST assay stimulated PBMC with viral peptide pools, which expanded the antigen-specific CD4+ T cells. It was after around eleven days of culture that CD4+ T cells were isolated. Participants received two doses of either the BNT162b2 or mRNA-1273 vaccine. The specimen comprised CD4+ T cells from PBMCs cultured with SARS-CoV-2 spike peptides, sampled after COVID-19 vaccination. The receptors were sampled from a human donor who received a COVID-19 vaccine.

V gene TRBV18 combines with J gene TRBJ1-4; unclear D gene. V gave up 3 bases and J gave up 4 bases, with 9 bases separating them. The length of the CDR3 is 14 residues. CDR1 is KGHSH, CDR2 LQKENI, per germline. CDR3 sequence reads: CASSPFDGNEKLFF. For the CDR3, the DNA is TGTGCCAGCTCACCCTTCGACGGTAATGAAAAACTGTTTTTT. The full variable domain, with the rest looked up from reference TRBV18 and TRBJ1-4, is NAGVMQNPRHLVRRRGQEARLRCSPMKGHSHVYWYRQLPEEGLKFMVYLQKENIIDESGMPKERFSAEFPKEGPSILRIQQVVRGDSAAYFCASSPFDGNEKLFFGSGTQLSVL.

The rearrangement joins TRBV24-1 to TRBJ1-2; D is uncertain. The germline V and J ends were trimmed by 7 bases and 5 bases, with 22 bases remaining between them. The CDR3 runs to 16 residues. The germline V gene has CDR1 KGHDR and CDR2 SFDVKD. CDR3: CATSDLNVHADYGYTF. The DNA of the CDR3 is TGTGCCACCAGCGACCTAAACGTCCATGCGGATTATGGCTACACCTTC.

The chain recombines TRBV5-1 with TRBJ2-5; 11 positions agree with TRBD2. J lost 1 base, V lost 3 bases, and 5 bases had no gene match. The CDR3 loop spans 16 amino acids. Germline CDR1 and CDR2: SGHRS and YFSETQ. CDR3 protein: CASSYLAGGFQETQYF. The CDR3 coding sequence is TGCGCCAGCAGCTACCTAGCGGGGGGTTTCCAAGAGACCCAGTACTTC.

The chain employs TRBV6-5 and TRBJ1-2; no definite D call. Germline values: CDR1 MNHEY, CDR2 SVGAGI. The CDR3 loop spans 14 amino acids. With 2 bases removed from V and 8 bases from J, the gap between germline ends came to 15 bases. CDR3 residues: CASSYRASRGGYTF. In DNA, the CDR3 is TGTGCCAGCAGTTACCGGGCCAGCCGAGGAGGCTACACCTTC.

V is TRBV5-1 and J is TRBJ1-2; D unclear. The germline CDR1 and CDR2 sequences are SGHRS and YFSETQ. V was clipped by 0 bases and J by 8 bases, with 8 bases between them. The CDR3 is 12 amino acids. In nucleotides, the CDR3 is TGCGCCAGCAGCTTGGGGACGGGAGGCTACACCTTC. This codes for CASSLGTGGYTF.

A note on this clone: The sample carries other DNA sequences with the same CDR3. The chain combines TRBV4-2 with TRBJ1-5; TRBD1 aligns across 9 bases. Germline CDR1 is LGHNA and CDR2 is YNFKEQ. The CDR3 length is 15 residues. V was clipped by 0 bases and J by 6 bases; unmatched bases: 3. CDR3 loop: CASSQETGGGQPQHF. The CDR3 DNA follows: TGTGCCAGCAGCCAAGAAACAGGGGGCGGTCAGCCCCAGCATTTT.

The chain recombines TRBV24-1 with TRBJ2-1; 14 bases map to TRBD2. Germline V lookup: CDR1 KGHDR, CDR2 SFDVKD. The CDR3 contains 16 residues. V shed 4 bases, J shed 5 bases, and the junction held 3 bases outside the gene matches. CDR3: CATSDKGLAGDNEQFF. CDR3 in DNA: TGTGCCACCAGTGACAAGGGACTAGCGGGGGACAATGAGCAGTTCTTC.

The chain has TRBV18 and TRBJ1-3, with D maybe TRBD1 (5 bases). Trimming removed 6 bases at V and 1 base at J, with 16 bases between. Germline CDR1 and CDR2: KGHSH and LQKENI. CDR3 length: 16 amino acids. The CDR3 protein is CASSPPMGGSGNTIYF. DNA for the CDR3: TGTGCCAGCTCGCCTCCTATGGGGGGATCTGGAAACACCATATATTTT.

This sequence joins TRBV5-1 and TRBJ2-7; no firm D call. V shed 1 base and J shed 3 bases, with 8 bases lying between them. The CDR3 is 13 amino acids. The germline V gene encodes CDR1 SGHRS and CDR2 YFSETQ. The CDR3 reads CASSLSTFYEQYF. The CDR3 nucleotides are TGCGCCAGCAGCTTGTCCACTTTCTACGAGCAGTACTTC.

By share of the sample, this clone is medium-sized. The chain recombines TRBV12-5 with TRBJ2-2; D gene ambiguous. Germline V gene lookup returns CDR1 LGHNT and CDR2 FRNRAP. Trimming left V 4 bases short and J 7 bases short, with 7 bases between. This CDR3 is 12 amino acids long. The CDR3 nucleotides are TGTGCTAGTGGTTGGTTGCGCGGGGAGCTGTTTTTT. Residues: CASGWLRGELFF.

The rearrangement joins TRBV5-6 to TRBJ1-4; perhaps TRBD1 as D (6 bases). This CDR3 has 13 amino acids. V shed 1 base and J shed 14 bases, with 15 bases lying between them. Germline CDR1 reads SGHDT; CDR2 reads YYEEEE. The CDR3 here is CASSLYVGTPLFF. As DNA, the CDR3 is TGTGCCAGCAGCTTGTATGTCGGGACACCTCTGTTTTTT.

The CDR3 is CATSDYQNTEAFF. The DNA of the CDR3 is TGTGCCACCAGTGATTACCAGAACACTGAAGCTTTCTTT. This rearrangement joins TRBV24-1 to TRBJ1-1; no firm D call. CDR1 KGHDR and CDR2 SFDVKD come from the germline V gene. The CDR3 runs 13 residues. V lost 2 bases and J 1 base, leaving 4 bases between the germline ends.

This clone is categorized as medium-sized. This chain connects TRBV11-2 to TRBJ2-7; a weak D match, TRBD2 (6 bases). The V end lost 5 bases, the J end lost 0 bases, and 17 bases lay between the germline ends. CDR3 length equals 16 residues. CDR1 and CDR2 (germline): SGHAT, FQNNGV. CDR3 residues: CASSRNPPGLSYEQYF. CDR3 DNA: TGTGCCAGCAGCCGCAACCCCCCGGGACTCTCCTACGAGCAGTACTTC.

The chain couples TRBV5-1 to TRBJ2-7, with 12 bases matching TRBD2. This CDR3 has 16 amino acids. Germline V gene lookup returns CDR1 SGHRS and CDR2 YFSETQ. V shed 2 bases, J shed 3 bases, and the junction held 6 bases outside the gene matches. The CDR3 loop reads CASSLGLAGGGYEQYF. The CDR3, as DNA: TGCGCCAGCAGCTTAGGGCTAGCGGGAGGGGGCTACGAGCAGTACTTC. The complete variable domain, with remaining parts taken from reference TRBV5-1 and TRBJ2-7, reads KAGVTQTPRYLIKTRGQQVTLSCSPISGHRSVSWYQQTPGQGLQFLFEYFSETQRNKGNFPGRFSGRQFSNSRSEMNVSTLELGDSALYLCASSLGLAGGGYEQYFGPGTRLTVT.

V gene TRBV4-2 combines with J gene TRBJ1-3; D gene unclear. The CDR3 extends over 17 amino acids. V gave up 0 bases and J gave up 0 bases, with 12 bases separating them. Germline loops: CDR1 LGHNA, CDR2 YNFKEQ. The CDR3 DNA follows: TGTGCCAGCAGCCAAGATGCCGCCAGGACCTCTGGAAACACCATATATTTT. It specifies CASSQDAARTSGNTIYF.

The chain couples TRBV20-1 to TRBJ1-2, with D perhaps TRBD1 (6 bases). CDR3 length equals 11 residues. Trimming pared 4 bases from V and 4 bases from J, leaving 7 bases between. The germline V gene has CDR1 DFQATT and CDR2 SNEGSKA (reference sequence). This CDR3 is CSATGVYGYTF. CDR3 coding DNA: TGCAGTGCTACAGGGGTCTATGGCTACACCTTC.

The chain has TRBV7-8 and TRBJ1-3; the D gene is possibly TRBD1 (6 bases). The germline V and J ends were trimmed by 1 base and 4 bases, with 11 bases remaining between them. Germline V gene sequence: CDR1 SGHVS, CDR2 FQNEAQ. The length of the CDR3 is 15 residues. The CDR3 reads CASSLVAGAGNTIYF. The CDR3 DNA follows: TGTGCCAGCAGCTTAGTTGCAGGGGCCGGAAACACCATATATTTT.

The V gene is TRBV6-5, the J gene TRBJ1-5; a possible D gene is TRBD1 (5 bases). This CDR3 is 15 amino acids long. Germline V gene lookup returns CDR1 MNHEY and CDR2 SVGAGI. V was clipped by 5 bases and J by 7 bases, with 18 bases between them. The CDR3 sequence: CASSPRGSAGQPQHF. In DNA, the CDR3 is TGTGCCAGCAGTCCCCGGGGGTCGGCGGGGCAGCCCCAGCATTTT.

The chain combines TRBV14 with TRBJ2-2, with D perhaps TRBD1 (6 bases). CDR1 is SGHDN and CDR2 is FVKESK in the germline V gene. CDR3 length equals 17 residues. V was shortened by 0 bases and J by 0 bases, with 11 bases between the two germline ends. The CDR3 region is CASSQDQYRANTGELFF. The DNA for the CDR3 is TGTGCCAGCAGCCAAGATCAGTACAGGGCGAACACCGGGGAGCTGTTTTTT. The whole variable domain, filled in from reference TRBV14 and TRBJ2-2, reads EAGVTQFPSHSVIEKGQTVTLRCDPISGHDNLYWYRRVMGKEIKFLLHFVKESKQDESGMPNNRFLAERTGGTYSTLKVQPAELEDSGVYFCASSQDQYRANTGELFFGEGSRLTVL.

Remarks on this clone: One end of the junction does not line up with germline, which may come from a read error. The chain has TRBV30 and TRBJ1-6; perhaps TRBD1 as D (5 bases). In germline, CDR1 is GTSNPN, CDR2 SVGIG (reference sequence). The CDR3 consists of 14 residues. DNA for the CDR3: TGTGCCTGGGACCGGGACTCCAATAATTCACCCCTCCACTTT. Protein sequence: CAWDRDSNNSPLHF.

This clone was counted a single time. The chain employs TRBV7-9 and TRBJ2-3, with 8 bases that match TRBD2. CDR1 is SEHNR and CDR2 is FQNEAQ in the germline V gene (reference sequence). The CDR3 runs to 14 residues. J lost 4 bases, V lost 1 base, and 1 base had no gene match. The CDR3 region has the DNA TGTGCCAGCAGCTTAGAACTAGCGGCAGATACGCAGTATTTT. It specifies CASSLELAADTQYF. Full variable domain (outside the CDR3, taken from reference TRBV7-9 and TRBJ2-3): DTGVSQNPRHKITKRGQNVTFRCDPISEHNRLYWYRQTLGQGPEFLTYFQNEAQLEKSRLLSDRFSAERPKGSFSTLEIQRTEQGDSAMYLCASSLELAADTQYFGPGTRLTVL.